This TCR beta chain is from a study of human T cells and chemical hapten exposure. The time point: patch test 1, 2 weeks after DPC sensitization. Documented treatment: therapeutic diphenylcyclopropenone sensitization with weekly scalp DPC. As the library was built, unique molecular identifiers were attached to individual cDNA molecules. TCRdb independently ran MiXCR on the RACE reads; one entry per CDR3 protein. The table records around 300,000 distinct CDR3 sequences, under 9% of them present only once. Looked up from germline, CDR1 is SNHLY and CDR2 is FYNNEI. Between the trimmed V and J ends, which lost 8 bases and 4 bases, there was a span of 13 bases. CDR3 length: 13 residues. This clonotype was detected ten times or more.

Sequences were derived from whole blood, sampled in connection with sensitization to the hapten diphenylcyclopropenone (DPC). The sequence derives from a woman in her late teens or twenties with alopecia areata. Some clones in this sample may be carry-over from other donors' samples. V usage is TRBV2 and J usage is TRBJ2-3; a possible D gene is TRBD1 (6 bases). The CDR3 DNA reads TGTGCCAGCCACGAGGGGGTTTCAGATACGCAGTATTTT. Translated: CASHEGVSDTQYF. The full variable domain, with the rest looked up from reference TRBV2 and TRBJ2-3, is EPEVTQTPSHQVTQMGQEVILRCVPISNHLYFYWYRQILGQKVEFLVSFYNNEISEKSEIFDDQFSVERPDGSNFTLKIRSTKLEDSAMYFCASHEGVSDTQYFGPGTRLTVL.